The clone carrying this T cell receptor (beta chain) was picked up many times. Its antigen is not known. Graves' hyperthyroidism showing no ophthalmopathy progression within 18 months was considered stable. These patients, aged 18 to 65, had recently diagnosed hyperthyroidism lasting under 2 months. This specimen comes from a study of T cells in Graves' hyperthyroidism and ophthalmopathy. Broader study findings: Most thyroid clonotypes expanded above 0.001 were also detected in blood. The model identified upcoming ophthalmopathy a median about six months ahead of onset.

In germline, CDR1 is MNHNS, CDR2 SASEGT. The CDR3 has 13 amino acids. V was trimmed by 7 bases and J by 2 bases, leaving 12 bases between them. Amplification of TCR beta CDR3 regions used RNA as the template. Initially, a first-round RT-PCR of the TCR CDR3 employed the HTBI primer set. TCRdb ran MiXCR on the multiplex PCR reads and lists one entry per CDR3 protein. Altogether around 450,000 distinct CDR3 sequences are present, around 13% being singletons, with the ten largest covering 5.3%. The chain couples TRBV6-1 to TRBJ2-7; weak D call: TRBD1 (5 bases). The TCR comes from a woman under 30 with Graves' hyperthyroidism. Specimen: blood. The DNA of the CDR3 is TGTGCCAGCAAGTCCAGGGCGACCTACGAGCAGTACTTC. Amino acids: CASKSRATYEQYF.